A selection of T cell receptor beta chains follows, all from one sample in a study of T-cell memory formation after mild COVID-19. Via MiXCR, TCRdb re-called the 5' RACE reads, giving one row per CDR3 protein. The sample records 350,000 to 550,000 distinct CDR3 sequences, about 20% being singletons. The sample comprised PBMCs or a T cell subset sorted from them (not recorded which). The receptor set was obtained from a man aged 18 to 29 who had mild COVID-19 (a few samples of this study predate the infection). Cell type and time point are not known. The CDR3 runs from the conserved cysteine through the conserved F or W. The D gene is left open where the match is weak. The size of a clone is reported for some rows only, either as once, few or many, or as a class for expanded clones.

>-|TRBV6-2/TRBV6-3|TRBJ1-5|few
TGTGCCAGCAGTTACCCAGTCAATCAGCCCCAGCATTTT
CASSYPVNQPQHF
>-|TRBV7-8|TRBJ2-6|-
TGTGCCAGCAGCTTATGGGTGGGTCTAACAGGGGCCAACGTCCTGACTTTC
CASSLWVGLTGANVLTF
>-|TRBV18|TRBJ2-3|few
TGTGCCAGCTCACCAGAGGGCTCTGGTGGGGATACGCAGTATTTT
CASSPEGSGGDTQYF
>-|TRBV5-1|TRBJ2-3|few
TGCGCCAGCAGCTCCCAGGGAGATACGCAGTATTTT
CASSSQGDTQYF
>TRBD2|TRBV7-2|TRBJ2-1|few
TGTGCCAGCAGCTTAGCAGGTGGCGGGGGATACAATGAGCAGTTCTTC
CASSLAGGGGYNEQFF
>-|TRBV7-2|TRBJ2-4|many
TGTGCCAGCAGCGGAGGCCAGGACCGAAACATTCAGTACTTC
CASSGGQDRNIQYF
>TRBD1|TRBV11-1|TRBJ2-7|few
TGTGCCAGCAGTTTCCCGGGACAGGGTCTCTACGAGCAGTACTTC
CASSFPGQGLYEQYF
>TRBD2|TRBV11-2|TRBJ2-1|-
TGTGCCAGCGCCGCCCTAGCGGCCTACAATGAGCAGTTCTTC
CASAALAAYNEQFF
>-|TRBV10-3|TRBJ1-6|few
TGTGCCATCAGTGTGGACAGTAATTCACCCCTCCACTTT
CAISVDSNSPLHF
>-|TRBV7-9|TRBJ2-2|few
TGTGCCACCCCCCCAGAGGGGATGATCACCACGTCGGGGGAGCTGTTTTTT
CATPPEGMITTSGELFF
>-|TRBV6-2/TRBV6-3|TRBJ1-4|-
TGTGCCAGCAGTTACCGGGACACCAACGAAAAACTGTTTTTT
CASSYRDTNEKLFF
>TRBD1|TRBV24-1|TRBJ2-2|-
TGTGCCACCAGTGCCTTGGGGACAGGGAACACCGGGGAGCTGTTTTTT
CATSALGTGNTGELFF
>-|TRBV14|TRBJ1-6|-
TGTGCCAGCAGCCAAGTTGGAAGCTATCCAATTTCACCCCTCCACTTT
CASSQVGSYPISPLHF
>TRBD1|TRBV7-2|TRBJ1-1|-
TGTGCCAGCGAAGGACAGGTTACTGAAGCTTTCTTT
CASEGQVTEAFF
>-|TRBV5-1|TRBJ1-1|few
TGCGCCAGCAGCCCCCAGGGATTGGACACTGAAGCTTTCTTT
CASSPQGLDTEAFF
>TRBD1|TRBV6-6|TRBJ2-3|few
TGTGCCAGCAACCTGGGACAGGGGCTCACAGATACGCAGTATTTT
CASNLGQGLTDTQYF
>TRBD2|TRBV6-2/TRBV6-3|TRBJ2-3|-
TGTGCCAGCAGCTCTGGGCTAGCGGGCTTCACAGATACGCAGTATTTT
CASSSGLAGFTDTQYF
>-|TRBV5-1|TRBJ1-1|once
TGCGCCAGCAGCTGGGGGATAGTGGAGGACACTGAAGCTTTCTTT
CASSWGIVEDTEAFF
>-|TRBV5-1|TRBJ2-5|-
TGCGCCAGCAGCTTGGGGGGACGAGAGACCAAGTACTTC
CASSLGGRETKYF
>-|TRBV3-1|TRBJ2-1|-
TGTGCCAGCAGCCAAGCCTACAATGAGCAGTTCTTC
CASSQAYNEQFF
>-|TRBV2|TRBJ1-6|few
TGTGCCAGCAGTGAACTTTTTGTCCGGAATTCACCCCTCCACTTT
CASSELFVRNSPLHF
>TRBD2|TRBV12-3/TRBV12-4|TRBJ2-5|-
TGTGCCAGCAGTCGCCTCCGGGGGGGGGAGACCCAGTACTTC
CASSRLRGGETQYF
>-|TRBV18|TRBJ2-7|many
TGTGCCAGCTCACCGGCGGGCACCGCTTACGAGCAGTACTTC
CASSPAGTAYEQYF
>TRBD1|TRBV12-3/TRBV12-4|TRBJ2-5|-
TGTGCCAGCAGGCCCTTACAGGGGTTAGAAGAGACCCAGTACTTC
CASRPLQGLEETQYF
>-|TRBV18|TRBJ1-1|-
TGTGCCAGCTCACCAGGGGGGCCGAACACTGAAGCTTTCTTT
CASSPGGPNTEAFF
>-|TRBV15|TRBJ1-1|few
TGTGCCACCAGCAGAGAGAATCTGAACACTGAAGCTTTCTTT
CATSRENLNTEAFF
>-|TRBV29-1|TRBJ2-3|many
TGCAGCCTAAGGATACAGTTAGAGGATACGCAGTATTTT
CSLRIQLEDTQYF
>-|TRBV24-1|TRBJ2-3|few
TGTGCCACCAGGAGTGATTCTAGCACAGATACGCAGTATTTT
CATRSDSSTDTQYF
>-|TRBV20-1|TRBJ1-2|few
TGCAGTGCTTTTACCTATGGCTACACCTTC
CSAFTYGYTF
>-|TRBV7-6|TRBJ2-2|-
TGTGCCAGCAGCCACACCGAGCCATCCGGGGAGCTGTTTTTT
CASSHTEPSGELFF
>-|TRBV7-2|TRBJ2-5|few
TGTGCCAGCAGCCCCCACGAGACCCAGTACTTC
CASSPHETQYF
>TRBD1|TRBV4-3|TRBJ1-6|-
TGCGCCAGCAGCCGTGAAGGGACAGGGGGTGCTTACAGTTCACCCCTCCACTTT
CASSREGTGGAYSSPLHF
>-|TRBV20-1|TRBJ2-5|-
TGCAGTGCTAGCTCGGGACGACAAGAGACCCAGTACTTC
CSASSGRQETQYF
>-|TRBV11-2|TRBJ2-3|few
TGTGCCAGCAGCTTAGATCAACTTGGGGAGGGACACACAGATACGCAGTATTTT
CASSLDQLGEGHTDTQYF
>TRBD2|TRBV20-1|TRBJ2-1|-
TGCAGTGCCAAGGGGTGGAGCGGGGAGGTCAATGAGCAGTTCTTC
CSAKGWSGEVNEQFF
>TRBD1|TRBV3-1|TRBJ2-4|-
TGTGCCAGCAGGGACAGGGGGTTAGGCAAAAACATTCAGTACTTC
CASRDRGLGKNIQYF
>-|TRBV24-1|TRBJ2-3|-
TGTGCCACCAGTGCGGGTGGAAGCACAGATACGCAGTATTTT
CATSAGGSTDTQYF
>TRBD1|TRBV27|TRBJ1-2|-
TGTGCCAGCAGTTTATCGGTAAGGACAGGGGCTCGCGGCTACACCTTC
CASSLSVRTGARGYTF
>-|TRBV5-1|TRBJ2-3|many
TGCGCCAGCAGCCGGGCGGGACCCCTAACAAGCACAGATACGCAGTATTTT
CASSRAGPLTSTDTQYF
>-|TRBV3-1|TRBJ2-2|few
TGTGCCAGCAGCCAATTCCGCACCTCGAACACCGGGGAGCTGTTTTTT
CASSQFRTSNTGELFF
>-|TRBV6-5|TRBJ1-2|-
TGTGCCAGCAGTTACCTGGACAGAACTAACTATGGCTACACCTTC
CASSYLDRTNYGYTF
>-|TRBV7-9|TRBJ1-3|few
TGTGCCAGCAGCTTATCACAGGCGGAAAACACCATATATTTT
CASSLSQAENTIYF
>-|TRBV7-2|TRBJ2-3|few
TGTGCCAGCAGCCCGACTTGGCGTTTAGGAGATACGCAGTATTTT
CASSPTWRLGDTQYF